The rows below give T cell receptor beta chains drawn from one sample of a study of cytomegalovirus exposure and HLA in healthy donors. TCRdb's table, derived via immunoSEQ multiplex PCR, lists solely in-frame clones and lacks some. The sample gives under 200,000 clones, just under 80% of which show up once; about 1.3% is in the top ten. The sequenced sample consisted of PBMCs. The source is a man aged 30 to 39 in good health and CMV-seronegative. Both conserved end residues are part of each CDR3. D genes are given only for firm matches. Clone size appears in some rows only: once, few, many, or a class for an expanded clone.

TRBJ1-3,TRBV6-5,.,.,TGTGCCAGCAGTTCAGCGAATTCTGGAAACACCATATATTTT,CASSSANSGNTIYF
TRBJ2-7,TRBV19,.,.,TGTGCCAGTAGTATGCGTGCGGGCTGGGAGGAGCAGTACTTC,CASSMRAGWEEQYF
TRBJ1-1,TRBV10-3,.,.,TGTGCCACCGAAGAGCGGGGTAGCTACACTGAAGCTTTCTTT,CATEERGSYTEAFF
TRBJ2-7,TRBV5-4,.,TRBD1,TGTGCCAGCAGCTTAGGACCGACAGGGGGCGGCTACGAGCAGTACTTC,CASSLGPTGGGYEQYF
TRBJ2-1,TRBV6-1,.,.,TGTGCCAGCAGTGAACAGGGCAATGAGCAGTTCTTC,CASSEQGNEQFF
TRBJ1-4,TRBV29-1,.,TRBD1,TGCAGCGTGGGGGCAGGGGGAAGTGAAAAACTGTTTTTT,CSVGAGGSEKLFF
TRBJ1-2,TRBV6-5,.,TRBD1,TGTGCCAGCAGCGCCTCGGGGACAGCGGATGGCTACACCTTC,CASSASGTADGYTF
TRBJ1-1,TRBV11-2,.,.,TGTGCCAGCAGCTCCAGGGCAGCCCGGACAACTGAAGCTTTCTTT,CASSSRAARTTEAFF
TRBJ2-5,TRBV19,.,.,TGTGCCAGTACGTTAAGAGGATTCGGGGGAGAGACCCAGTACTTC,CASTLRGFGGETQYF
TRBJ1-2,TRBV5-1,.,.,TGCGCCACCTCGGTTAACGAGGGGGAGGGCGGCTACACCTTC,CATSVNEGEGGYTF
TRBJ1-2,TRBV5-1,.,TRBD1,TGCGCCAGCAGCTTGGACCCGGACAGGGGAGTTCATGGCTACACCTTC,CASSLDPDRGVHGYTF
TRBJ2-7,TRBV10-3,.,.,TGTGCCGTAAACGAACCGGGATTCTCCTACGAGCAGTACTTC,CAVNEPGFSYEQYF
TRBJ1-5,TRBV7-2,.,.,TGTGCCAGCAGCACGAGCCCGGAGGGATACGGAGAACCCCAGCATTTT,CASSTSPEGYGEPQHF
TRBJ2-3,TRBV27,once,TRBD1,TGTGCCAGCAGTGGACAGGGGAGCACAGATACGCAGTATTTT,CASSGQGSTDTQYF
TRBJ1-6,TRBV5-5,few,.,TGTGCCAGCAGGTGGAGGGAAAATTCACCCCTCCACTTT,CASRWRENSPLHF
TRBJ1-2,TRBV2,.,TRBD1,TGTGCCAGCATGATAGACAGGGGGGATGGCTACACCTTC,CASMIDRGDGYTF
TRBJ2-1,TRBV7-2,.,.,TGTGCCAGCAGCTCTACGAGCAATGAGCAGTTCTTC,CASSSTSNEQFF
TRBJ2-5,TRBV6-5,.,TRBD1,TGTGCCAGCAGTCCATGGACAGGGGGACAAGAGACCCAGTACTTC,CASSPWTGGQETQYF
TRBJ1-2,TRBV6-5,.,TRBD1,TGTGCCAGCAGTTACGACAGGGGTGGCTACACCTTC,CASSYDRGGYTF
TRBJ2-7,TRBV27,.,.,TGTGCCAGCAGTCCTCGGGCCGGGAGCCTTACACGCGAGCAGTACTTC,CASSPRAGSLTREQYF
TRBJ2-7,TRBV4-3,.,TRBD2,TGCGCCAGCAGCCAAGATTGGCGGGGGGCCTCCTACGAGCAGTACTTC,CASSQDWRGASYEQYF
TRBJ2-2,TRBV5-1,.,.,TGCGCCAGCAGCTGGGACGGGAGTATCACCGGGGAGCTGTTTTTT,CASSWDGSITGELFF
TRBJ2-5,TRBV7-8,.,TRBD1,TGTGCCAGCAGCTTTTCGGGACAGGGGAGGGAGACCCAGTACTTC,CASSFSGQGRETQYF
TRBJ2-7,TRBV28,.,.,TGTGCCAGCAGGTCAGGTAGAGAAGGATACGAGCAGTACTTC,CASRSGREGYEQYF
TRBJ1-4,TRBV18,.,.,TGTGCCAGCTCACCACCGGGCCTCGTAGATGAAAAACTGTTTTTT,CASSPPGLVDEKLFF
TRBJ2-7,TRBV4-3,few,TRBD1,TGCGCCAGCAGCCAAGTTCACAGGGGTTGGCACGAGCAGTACTTC,CASSQVHRGWHEQYF
TRBJ2-4,TRBV7-8,few,TRBD2,TGTGCCAGCAGCGGTTCACTAGCGGGGGTTTGGGCGGCCAAAAACATTCAGTACTTC,CASSGSLAGVWAAKNIQYF
TRBJ2-7,TRBV7-2,.,.,TGTGCCAGCACTTATAGGGGGACCGGGAGGCAGGATCGGGAGCAGTACTTC,CASTYRGTGRQDREQYF
TRBJ2-3,TRBV19,.,TRBD2,TGTGCCAGTAGTGGTCTAGCGGCATACACAGATACGCAGTATTTT,CASSGLAAYTDTQYF
TRBJ2-3,TRBV27,.,TRBD2,TGTGCCAGCAGTTTAGGTAGCGGGGGACCCACAGATACGCAGTATTTT,CASSLGSGGPTDTQYF
TRBJ2-7,TRBV10-1,.,TRBD1,TGCGCCAGCGGAGACCAGGGGGCTGACTACGAGCAGTACTTC,CASGDQGADYEQYF
TRBJ1-4,TRBV5-1,.,.,TGCGCCAGCAGTTCTTCAGGGTGGTTAGAAAAACTGTTTTTT,CASSSSGWLEKLFF
TRBJ2-7,TRBV4-2,.,TRBD1,TGTGCCAGCAGCCAAGCCGGGACAGGGGGCTACGAGCAGTACTTC,CASSQAGTGGYEQYF
TRBJ2-7,TRBV15,.,.,TGTGCCACCAGCAGACTCGGCGAGCGGGCCTCCTACGAGCAGTACTTC,CATSRLGERASYEQYF
TRBJ1-2,TRBV9,.,.,TGTGCCAGCAGCCGGGGAACAGGGTCAGGGGAATTATTCTATGGCTACACCTTC,CASSRGTGSGELFYGYTF
TRBJ1-2,TRBV7-3,.,TRBD1,TGTGCCAGCAGCTTAGGACAGGCCCTCTATGGCTACACCTTC,CASSLGQALYGYTF
TRBJ1-1,TRBV5-1,.,TRBD1,TGCGCCAGCAGCTTTGAATCAGGACAGGGATTCGCTGAAGCTTTCTTT,CASSFESGQGFAEAFF
TRBJ1-6,TRBV6-5,.,TRBD1,TGTGCCAGCAGTTACACAGGGGTGGGGAATTCACCCCTCCACTTT,CASSYTGVGNSPLHF